This T cell receptor (beta chain) appears in the sequencing data of a study of vaccination and CD4 T cells after COVID-19. Study summary: Post-vaccine sampling followed dose two by a median around 74 days (range 14 to 241).

The V end lost 1 base, the J end lost 6 bases, and 22 bases lay between the germline ends. This CDR3 region has 18 residues. From germline, CDR1 is MGHRA and CDR2 YSYEKL. TCRdb re-called the PCR reads through MiXCR, storing one row per CDR3 protein. This table holds about 18,000 distinct CDR3 sequences, around 62% found once. PCR-confirmed positives ranged from March to December 2020, preceding US Alpha, Beta and Delta variants. Overall study results and limits: The study found that a median about 88% of reactive clones in convalescent patients appeared only post-vaccination. Convalescent patients displayed spike mono-reactivity in 304 of 307 vaccine-specific clones.

This clonotype has only a few counts. Its antigen is not known. This sequence joins TRBV4-1 and TRBJ1-5, with D unresolved. The starting material was CD4+ T cells from blood, obtained before SARS-CoV-2 vaccination. The clonotype comes from a human donor who had recovered from COVID-19. The CDR3 loop is CASSQVDMGMSAGQPQHF. CDR3 nucleotide sequence: TGCGCCAGCAGCCAAGTCGACATGGGCATGAGCGCGGGTCAGCCCCAGCATTTT.